A selection of T cell receptor beta chains follows, all from one sample in a study of identical twins. TCRdb redid the calling of the 5' RACE reads with MiXCR, one entry per CDR3 protein. The sample carries 450,000 to 500,000 distinct CDR3 sequences, more than 13% recorded once. These data were also filed under a second study, of yellow fever vaccine responses in identical twins.

The sample consisted of CD4+ T cells sorted from blood. Receptors originate from a woman under 30 in good health. The CDR3 runs from the conserved cysteine through the conserved F or W. Each record gives: D gene, clone size, J gene, CDR3 length, V gene, CDR3 protein, CDR3 DNA. The D gene is left open where the match is weak. Some rows have no size entry. The others give once, few or many, or a class for an expanded clone.

-	few	TRBJ2-7	15	TRBV7-9	CASSLAPGGSYEQYF	TGTGCCAGCAGCTTAGCTCCGGGTGGCTCCTACGAGCAGTACTTC
-	-	TRBJ1-2	13	TRBV12-3/TRBV12-4	CASSPIPRGGYTF	TGTGCCAGCAGTCCCATACCCCGGGGGGGCTACACCTTC
TRBD1	-	TRBJ1-5	15	TRBV2	CASSKETGDDQPQHF	TGTGCCAGCAGTAAAGAGACAGGGGATGATCAGCCCCAGCATTTT
TRBD1	-	TRBJ2-3	18	TRBV11-2	CASSFGQGRPTSTDTQYF	TGTGCCAGCAGCTTTGGACAGGGGCGCCCTACTAGCACAGATACGCAGTATTTT
TRBD1	few	TRBJ2-1	13	TRBV15	CATRIDRDNEQFF	TGTGCCACCAGAATAGACAGGGACAATGAGCAGTTCTTC
-	-	TRBJ1-1	13	TRBV12-3/TRBV12-4	CASSLHTNTEAFF	TGTGCCAGCAGTCTACATACGAACACTGAAGCTTTCTTT
TRBD1	-	TRBJ2-7	16	TRBV20-1	CSARDRQGGRGYEQYF	TGCAGTGCTAGAGACCGACAGGGGGGAAGAGGCTACGAGCAGTACTTC
TRBD2	few	TRBJ2-1	17	TRBV14	CASSQALLAGVRNEQFF	TGTGCCAGCAGCCAAGCATTACTAGCGGGAGTTCGGAATGAGCAGTTCTTC
-	few	TRBJ2-3	15	TRBV9	CASSVSVGLADTQYF	TGTGCCAGCAGCGTATCAGTTGGATTGGCAGATACGCAGTATTTT
-	few	TRBJ2-7	15	TRBV20-1	CSAGPPGLPSYEQYF	TGCAGTGCTGGACCTCCGGGACTCCCCTCCTACGAGCAGTACTTC
-	-	TRBJ2-3	14	TRBV6-2/TRBV6-3	CASSQAVPGDTQYF	TGTGCCAGCAGCCAAGCGGTACCGGGGGATACGCAGTATTTT
-	few	TRBJ2-7	15	TRBV5-1	CASSWDSAASYEQYF	TGCGCCAGCAGCTGGGATTCGGCAGCTTCCTACGAGCAGTACTTC
-	few	TRBJ2-1	16	TRBV28	CASSKLALAAYNEQFF	TGTGCCAGCAGCAAACTCGCCCTGGCTGCCTACAATGAGCAGTTCTTC
-	-	TRBJ2-6	18	TRBV9	CASSVALGENSGANVLTF	TGTGCCAGCAGCGTAGCTCTGGGGGAGAACTCTGGGGCCAACGTCCTGACTTTC
TRBD1	many	TRBJ2-7	16	TRBV12-3/TRBV12-4	CASSLAVTGYNYEQYF	TGTGCCAGCAGTTTAGCAGTGACAGGGTATAACTACGAGCAGTACTTC
-	many	TRBJ1-1	13	TRBV11-2	CASSLGPYTEAFF	TGTGCCAGCAGCTTAGGACCCTACACTGAAGCTTTCTTT
-	-	TRBJ2-3	17	TRBV24-1	CATSDLVRGSYTDTQYF	TGTGCCACCAGTGATTTGGTGCGGGGCTCCTACACAGATACGCAGTATTTT
-	many	TRBJ1-2	16	TRBV29-1	CSVDGVGKTSNYGYTF	TGCAGCGTTGATGGGGTAGGGAAAACATCTAACTATGGCTACACCTTC
-	few	TRBJ2-1	11	TRBV7-9	CAIGNYNEQFF	TGTGCCATCGGCAATTACAATGAGCAGTTCTTC
-	-	TRBJ1-6	14	TRBV7-8	CASSYTGFSSPLHF	TGTGCCAGCAGTTACACAGGGTTTTCATCACCCCTCCACTTT
-	-	TRBJ1-4	12	TRBV2	CASSELKGKLFF	TGTGCCAGCAGTGAATTAAAGGGAAAACTGTTTTTT
TRBD2	many	TRBJ2-1	17	TRBV24-1	CATSDPGLASSYNEQFF	TGTGCCACCAGTGATCCGGGACTAGCGAGCTCCTACAATGAGCAGTTCTTC
TRBD2	-	TRBJ2-1	15	TRBV6-2/TRBV6-3	CASSKLAGWDNEQFF	TGTGCCAGCAGTAAACTAGCGGGATGGGACAATGAGCAGTTCTTC
-	many	TRBJ2-3	15	TRBV29-1	CSVEDPRGSTDTQYF	TGCAGCGTTGAAGACCCTCGCGGAAGCACAGATACGCAGTATTTT
TRBD2	-	TRBJ2-1	14	TRBV5-1	CASSFSGRRDEQFF	TGCGCCAGCAGCTTTAGCGGGAGGAGGGATGAGCAGTTCTTC
-	many	TRBJ2-1	15	TRBV12-3/TRBV12-4	CASSLLKGFYNEQFF	TGTGCCAGCAGTTTATTAAAGGGGTTTTACAATGAGCAGTTCTTC
-	many	TRBJ1-1	10	TRBV12-3/TRBV12-4	CASSSGLAFF	TGTGCCAGCAGTTCGGGATTAGCTTTCTTT
-	few	TRBJ2-3	13	TRBV6-1	CASRLLQGHTQYF	TGTGCCAGCAGACTCCTACAGGGACATACGCAGTATTTT
-	many	TRBJ2-2	14	TRBV6-5	CASSYLGAVGELFF	TGTGCCAGCAGTTACTTGGGGGCAGTCGGGGAGCTGTTTTTT
-	few	TRBJ2-5	16	TRBV11-2	CASSLDGGRIQETQYF	TGTGCCAGCAGCTTAGATGGGGGGAGAATACAAGAGACCCAGTACTTC
TRBD2	-	TRBJ2-3	15	TRBV20-1	CSAREGRGRADTQYF	TGCAGTGCTAGAGAGGGGCGGGGGAGGGCAGATACGCAGTATTTT
-	-	TRBJ2-3	15	TRBV7-3	CASSLQGRWTDTQYF	TGTGCCAGCAGCTTACAGGGACGGTGGACAGATACGCAGTATTTT
-	-	TRBJ2-5	14	TRBV5-4	CASSIPGPQETQYF	TGTGCCAGCAGCATCCCGGGACCCCAAGAGACCCAGTACTTC
-	few	TRBJ2-7	15	TRBV6-1	CASSDTLIRSYEQYF	TGTGCCAGCAGTGATACCCTCATTCGATCCTACGAGCAGTACTTC
TRBD2	-	TRBJ2-1	15	TRBV20-1	CSADMSGDEYNEQFF	TGCAGTGCCGATATGAGCGGGGACGAATACAATGAGCAGTTCTTC
-	few	TRBJ2-7	15	TRBV24-1	CATSDRDTTAGEQYF	TGTGCCACCAGTGACCGGGACACTACCGCTGGTGAGCAGTACTTC
-	few	TRBJ2-2	13	TRBV29-1	CSVLGRLTGELFF	TGCAGCGTTTTGGGGAGACTAACCGGGGAGCTGTTTTTT
-	few	TRBJ2-1	11	TRBV7-2	CASSHYNEQFF	TGTGCCAGCAGCCACTACAATGAGCAGTTCTTC
-	few	TRBJ1-3	15	TRBV20-1	CSAHLLGGDGNTIYF	TGCAGTGCTCACTTGTTAGGAGGGGACGGAAACACCATATATTTT
TRBD1	-	TRBJ2-7	16	TRBV28	CASSPRQGSFSYEQYF	TGTGCCAGCAGTCCCCGACAGGGGTCCTTTTCCTACGAGCAGTACTTC
TRBD2	many	TRBJ2-1	13	TRBV7-2	CASSTASGRSQFF	TGTGCCAGCAGCACTGCTAGCGGGAGGTCCCAGTTCTTC
-	-	TRBJ2-7	14	TRBV6-2/TRBV6-3	CASSYPPRGSEQYF	TGTGCCAGCAGTTACCCCCCAAGGGGATCCGAGCAGTACTTC
-	many	TRBJ2-2	15	TRBV12-3/TRBV12-4	CASSLGLGGSGELFF	TGTGCCAGCAGTCTCGGACTAGGGGGCTCCGGGGAGCTGTTTTTT
-	few	TRBJ2-5	14	TRBV5-1	CASSLLGSSETQYF	TGCGCCAGCAGCCTCTTGGGATCTTCGGAGACCCAGTACTTC
-	few	TRBJ1-5	15	TRBV24-1	CATSDTGLGDQPQHF	TGTGCCACCAGTGATACGGGGCTAGGAGATCAGCCCCAGCATTTT
-	-	TRBJ2-3	13	TRBV3-1	CASSQYSEDTQYF	TGTGCCAGCAGCCAGTACTCCGAGGATACGCAGTATTTT
TRBD1	few	TRBJ1-2	13	TRBV19	CASNLDRQYGYTF	TGTGCCAGTAATCTGGACAGGCAGTATGGCTACACCTTC
TRBD1	-	TRBJ2-1	15	TRBV12-3/TRBV12-4	CASSFRQGGHNEQFF	TGTGCCAGCAGTTTCCGACAGGGGGGTCACAATGAGCAGTTCTTC
-	-	TRBJ1-1	12	TRBV5-1	CASSFSGTEAFF	TGCGCCAGCAGCTTTTCGGGCACTGAAGCTTTCTTT
-	few	TRBJ2-1	16	TRBV7-6	CASSSPSTLVYNEQFF	TGTGCCAGCAGCTCCCCGAGTACACTTGTCTACAATGAGCAGTTCTTC
-	-	TRBJ1-5	12	TRBV2	CASRDPGQPQHF	TGTGCCAGCAGGGACCCCGGCCAGCCCCAGCATTTT
-	many	TRBJ2-7	15	TRBV12-3/TRBV12-4	CASGLWGTPSYEQYF	TGTGCCAGCGGCCTATGGGGCACCCCATCCTACGAGCAGTACTTC
-	many	TRBJ2-5	14	TRBV29-1	CSVEDQRGGETQYF	TGCAGCGTTGAAGATCAGAGGGGGGGAGAGACCCAGTACTTC
-	-	TRBJ2-7	16	TRBV4-3	CASSQDGQLTPYEQYF	TGCGCCAGCAGCCAAGACGGGCAGTTAACCCCCTACGAGCAGTACTTC
TRBD2	-	TRBJ2-7	16	TRBV7-2	CASSPGGLAGRDEQYF	TGTGCCAGCAGCCCGGGGGGACTAGCGGGGAGGGACGAGCAGTACTTC
-	-	TRBJ2-1	15	TRBV20-1	CSARDLAGAPNEQFF	TGCAGTGCTAGAGATTTGGCAGGGGCCCCCAATGAGCAGTTCTTC
-	many	TRBJ2-2	16	TRBV7-9	CASSFGKGGDTGELFF	TGTGCCAGCAGCTTTGGGAAGGGCGGAGACACCGGGGAGCTGTTTTTT
-	few	TRBJ1-1	14	TRBV10-3	CAISDRGMDTEAFF	TGTGCCATCAGTGACAGGGGTATGGACACTGAAGCTTTCTTT
-	few	TRBJ2-3	16	TRBV7-6	CASSLGAGIGTDTQYF	TGTGCCAGCAGCTTAGGTGCAGGGATCGGCACAGATACGCAGTATTTT
TRBD2	few	TRBJ2-7	14	TRBV7-2	CASSSGGVPYEQYF	TGTGCCAGCAGCTCCGGGGGGGTCCCCTACGAGCAGTACTTC